Listed here are 28 T cell receptor beta chains from one sample, sequenced in a study of neurological immune-mediated disorders. TCRdb used MiXCR to reprocess the 5' RACE reads, holding one entry per CDR3 protein. Among about 66,000 distinct CDR3 sequences listed, 3% to 4% were seen once. The specimen was PBMCs. These receptors were taken from a man aged 40-50 years with multiple sclerosis.

This clonotype was seen ten or more times. The chain is built from TRBV5-1 and TRBJ2-7; TRBD2 might be the D (6 bases). V was clipped by 1 base and J by 3 bases, with 14 bases between them. Germline CDR1 is SGHRS and CDR2 is YFSETQ. CDR3 length: 15 amino acids. The CDR3 sequence is CASSLFGGVNYEQYF. The CDR3 DNA is TGCGCCAGCAGCTTGTTTGGCGGGGTGAACTACGAGCAGTACTTC. Full variable domain (outside the CDR3, taken from reference TRBV5-1 and TRBJ2-7): KAGVTQTPRYLIKTRGQQVTLSCSPISGHRSVSWYQQTPGQGLQFLFEYFSETQRNKGNFPGRFSGRQFSNSRSEMNVSTLELGDSALYLCASSLFGGVNYEQYFGPGTRLTVT.

This clonotype was observed at least ten times. This rearrangement joins TRBV3-1 to TRBJ2-2, with D possibly being TRBD2 (6 bases). V was pared by 4 bases and J by 6 bases, with 12 bases between. CDR1 is LGHDT and CDR2 is YNNKEL in the germline V gene (reference sequence). The CDR3 has 14 amino acids. The DNA of the CDR3 is TGTGCCAGCAGCCGGGGACTTCGATCCGGGGAGCTGTTTTTT. Translating gives CASSRGLRSGELFF. Full variable domain (rest looked up from reference TRBV3-1 and TRBJ2-2): DTAVSQTPKYLVTQMGNDKSIKCEQNLGHDTMYWYKQDSKKFLKIMFSYNNKELIINETVPNRFSPKSPDKAHLNLHINSLELGDSAVYFCASSRGLRSGELFFGEGSRLTVL.

This clonotype has at least ten counts. The chain employs TRBV20-1 and TRBJ1-5, with TRBD1 matching 7 bases. The CDR3 loop spans 14 amino acids. The V gene's germline CDR1 is DFQATT and CDR2 SNEGSKA (reference sequence). V shed 4 bases and J 7 bases; nucleotides not matched to a gene: 10. DNA of the CDR3: TGCAGTGCTACTAGACAGGGCTTGGAGCAGCCCCAGCATTTT. As protein: CSATRQGLEQPQHF.

This clonotype was seen at least ten times. A read error may produce the germline difference seen at one junction end. V gene TRBV7-6 combines with J gene TRBJ2-1; 8 bases agree with TRBD1. Germline CDR1 reads SGHVS; CDR2 reads FNYEAQ. The CDR3 totals 14 residues. In DNA form, the CDR3 reads TGTGCCAGCAGCTTCCCAAACCAAGGGACAGGTGAAGTTTTC. Translated: CASSFPNQGTGEVF.

Ten or more counts support this clonotype. This rearrangement joins TRBV5-1 to TRBJ2-7; TRBD1 agrees at 12 bases. CDR1 is SGHRS, CDR2 YFSETQ, per germline. The CDR3 is made up of 17 amino acids. V dropped 0 bases and J dropped 4; count of bases not matched to a gene: 8. The CDR3 sequence: CASSLDPPGQGAYEQYF. The CDR3 DNA sequence: TGCGCCAGCAGCTTGGACCCCCCGGGACAGGGGGCTTACGAGCAGTACTTC. The complete variable domain, with remaining parts taken from reference TRBV5-1 and TRBJ2-7, reads KAGVTQTPRYLIKTRGQQVTLSCSPISGHRSVSWYQQTPGQGLQFLFEYFSETQRNKGNFPGRFSGRQFSNSRSEMNVSTLELGDSALYLCASSLDPPGQGAYEQYFGPGTRLTVT.

Ten or more counts support this clonotype. The V and J genes are TRBV6-2 or TRBV6-3 and TRBJ2-2; the match to TRBD1 covers 7 bases. Trimming at V came to 4 bases and at J to 1 base, leaving 6 bases not matched to a gene. Germline V gene data show CDR1 as MNHEY and CDR2 as SVGEGT. This CDR3 comprises 16 residues. The CDR3 bases are TGTGCCAGCAGTTCCCTAACAGGGGTGAACACCGGGGAGCTGTTTTTT. Its protein product is CASSSLTGVNTGELFF.

This clonotype was counted ten times or more. This rearrangement joins TRBV7-2 to TRBJ1-1; unclear D gene. The CDR3 spans 15 residues. In germline, CDR1 is SGHTA, CDR2 FQGNSA. V dropped 5 bases and J dropped 10 bases, with 23 bases sitting between them. The CDR3 DNA sequence: TGTGCCAGCAGCCCCGGCCCGGGAGAGATATACGGAGCTTTCTTT. Encoded protein: CASSPGPGEIYGAFF. Based on the CDR3 plus reference TRBV7-2 and TRBJ1-1, the full variable domain is GAGVSQSPSNKVTEKGKDVELRCDPISGHTALYWYRQSLGQGLEFLIYFQGNSAPDKSGLPSDRFSAERTGGSVSTLTIQRTQQEDSAVYLCASSPGPGEIYGAFFGQGTRLTVV.

This clonotype appeared many times. This rearrangement joins TRBV5-1 to TRBJ2-1, with 12 bases that match TRBD1. The CDR3 has 15 residues. Germline CDR1 SGHRS, CDR2 YFSETQ. The trim removed 3 bases at V and 9 bases at J, leaving 7 bases unmatched. The CDR3 DNA reads TGCGCCAGCAGCTCCCGGGACAGGGGGCACGGTGAGCAGTTCTTC. Translated, it gives CASSSRDRGHGEQFF.

This sequence joins TRBV20-1 and TRBJ2-6; no reliable D call. The CDR3 loop spans 13 amino acids. V was shortened by 0 bases and J by 2 bases, with 2 bases between the two germline ends. Germline-derived CDR1 and CDR2 are DFQATT and SNEGSKA (reference sequence). CDR3 DNA sequence: TGCAGTGCTAGAGATCCTGGGGCCAACGTCCTGACTTTC. It specifies CSARDPGANVLTF.

At least ten counts were recorded for this clonotype. The chain recombines TRBV6-2 or TRBV6-3 with TRBJ2-1; maybe TRBD2 (5 bases). Per the germline V gene, CDR1 is MNHEY and CDR2 is SVGEGT. V lost 0 bases and J 5 bases, leaving 14 bases between the germline ends. This CDR3 has 16 amino acids. CDR3 sequence: CASSYSTTMTHNEQFF. As DNA, the CDR3 is TGTGCCAGCAGTTACTCGACTACCATGACCCACAATGAGCAGTTCTTC.

This clonotype was seen ten or more times. The chain is built from TRBV7-9 and TRBJ2-5; D is unresolved. The CDR3 is 12 residues long. Looked up from germline, CDR1 is SEHNR and CDR2 is FQNEAQ (reference sequence). V lost 2 bases and J lost 5, with 6 bases in between. The CDR3 DNA reads as TGTGCCAGCAGCTTATCTTGGGAGACCCAGTACTTC. This encodes CASSLSWETQYF. Complete variable domain (other parts from reference TRBV7-9 and TRBJ2-5): DTGVSQNPRHKITKRGQNVTFRCDPISEHNRLYWYRQTLGQGPEFLTYFQNEAQLEKSRLLSDRFSAERPKGSFSTLEIQRTEQGDSAMYLCASSLSWETQYFGPGTRLLVL.

This clonotype was observed many times. The V gene is TRBV5-1, the J gene TRBJ1-1; weak D call: TRBD1 (6 bases). The CDR3 extends over 14 amino acids. Germline CDR1 is SGHRS and CDR2 is YFSETQ. The V gene lost 2 bases and the J gene lost 4 bases, with 12 bases spanning the gap. The CDR3 bases are TGCGCCAGCAGCTTCGACGGGGGCGGCACTGAAGCTTTCTTT. This translates into CASSFDGGGTEAFF.

Concerning this clonotype: One end of the junction does not line up with germline, which may come from a read error. The rearrangement joins TRBV30 to TRBJ1-6; TRBD1 is a possible D gene (5 bases). CDR3 length: 14 amino acids. The germline V gene has CDR1 GTSNPN and CDR2 SVGIG (reference sequence). DNA of the CDR3: TGTGCCTGGGAACCGGGACCCTATAATTCAACCCTCAACTTT. Its protein product is CAWEPGPYNSTLNF.

This clonotype was seen ten or more times. This chain connects TRBV18 to TRBJ2-7, with 15 nucleotides matching TRBD2. CDR3 size: 16 residues. The J segment lost 2 bases and the V segment lost 6 bases, leaving 5 bases of the junction unmatched. Germline assignment: CDR1 KGHSH and CDR2 LQKENI. The CDR3 here is CASSPRTSGRAYEQYF. CDR3 DNA: TGTGCCAGCTCTCCTCGGACTAGCGGGAGGGCCTACGAGCAGTACTTC.

This clonotype showed up many times. The chain recombines TRBV7-8 with TRBJ2-3, with D possibly called TRBD1 or TRBD2 (6 bases each). CDR3 length: 16 residues. Germline V gene data show CDR1 as SGHVS and CDR2 as FQNEAQ. The germline V and J ends were trimmed by 5 bases and 0 bases, with 15 bases remaining between them. The CDR3: CASSQNGGSSTDTQYF. For the CDR3, the DNA is TGTGCCAGCAGCCAGAACGGGGGCTCTAGCACAGATACGCAGTATTTT. Supplemented by reference TRBV7-8 and TRBJ2-3, the full variable domain reads GAGVSQSPRYKVAKRGQDVALRCDPISGHVSLFWYQQALGQGPEFLTYFQNEAQLDKSGLPSDRFFAERPEGSVSTLKIQRTQQEDSAVYLCASSQNGGSSTDTQYFGPGTRLTVL.

This clonotype was counted at least ten times. The chain recombines TRBV5-1 with TRBJ1-1; D not resolved. In germline, CDR1 is SGHRS, CDR2 YFSETQ. V dropped 4 bases and J dropped 6 bases, with 10 bases sitting between them. The CDR3 has 12 residues. The CDR3 spells CASSQGKAEAFF. The CDR3 DNA follows: TGCGCCAGCAGCCAAGGGAAGGCTGAAGCTTTCTTT.

At least ten counts were recorded for this clonotype. The chain recombines TRBV29-1 with TRBJ1-5; the D is unclear. This CDR3 is built from 13 residues. V was pared by 5 bases and J by 4 bases, with 12 bases between. Germline V gene data show CDR1 as SQVTM and CDR2 as ANQGSEA. CDR3 coding DNA: TGCAGCGTTCTGGACGGAAGAAATCAGCCCCAGCATTTT. It specifies CSVLDGRNQPQHF.

This clonotype occurred many times. The chain couples TRBV6-5 to TRBJ1-1, with TRBD1 matching 11 bases. Germline V gene data show CDR1 as MNHEY and CDR2 as SVGAGI. CDR3 length equals 18 residues. The V segment lost 0 bases and the J segment 2 bases; nucleotides outside the gene matches: 8. CDR3 sequence: CASSYSPGGTGGNTEAFF. CDR3 DNA: TGTGCCAGCAGTTACTCGCCGGGGGGGACAGGGGGAAACACTGAAGCTTTCTTT.

This chain uses TRBV18 with TRBJ1-4, with D unclear. CDR3 size: 15 residues. Looked up from germline, CDR1 is KGHSH and CDR2 is LQKENI. Trimming left V 6 bases short and J 0 bases short, with 11 bases between. The CDR3 DNA sequence: TGTGCCAGCTCGGCCGACCATGCAACTAATGAAAAACTGTTTTTT. Its protein is CASSADHATNEKLFF.

This clonotype was seen many times. The CDR3 protein is CASSSGTGDGYTF. Here the CDR3 DNA reads TGTGCCAGCAGCAGCGGGACAGGGGATGGCTACACCTTC. The genes are TRBV7-9 and TRBJ1-2; TRBD1 matches at 10 bases. The V gene's germline CDR1 is SEHNR and CDR2 FQNEAQ (reference sequence). Trimming removed 5 bases from V and 6 bases from J; junction bases left unmatched: 3. The CDR3 runs to 13 residues.

At least ten counts were recorded for this clonotype. This rearrangement joins TRBV3-1 to TRBJ2-1; D remains ambiguous. The germline V gene encodes CDR1 LGHDT and CDR2 YNNKEL (reference sequence). This CDR3 has 12 residues. The V end was cut by 10 bases, the J end by 8 bases, with 15 bases between. CDR3 coding DNA: TGTGCCACCTCCCGACGCGGCGATGAGCAGTTCTTC. It is translated as CATSRRGDEQFF.

In this sample, this clonotype turned up many times. The chain employs TRBV12-3 or TRBV12-4 and TRBJ1-1; unclear D gene. Trimming cost V 2 bases and J 1 base, with 5 bases left between them. The CDR3 length is 13 residues. The CDR3 reads CASSLNPNTEAFF. DNA of the CDR3: TGTGCCAGCAGTTTAAACCCGAACACTGAAGCTTTCTTT.

This clonotype occurred a few times. A much larger clone is a single base away; this may be a read error. CDR3 in DNA: TGTGCCAGCAGCTTACTGGGAAAGGCACAAGAGACCCAGTACTTC. It is translated as CASSLLGKAQETQYF. This chain uses TRBV7-9 with TRBJ2-5; D gene ambiguous. This CDR3 has 15 amino acids. Trimming removed 2 bases from V and 2 bases from J, with 12 bases in between. Germline CDR1 SEHNR, CDR2 FQNEAQ (reference sequence).

At least ten counts were recorded for this clonotype. J is TRBJ2-1 and V is TRBV20-1; D gene ambiguous. Trimming took off 2 bases at V and 12 bases at J, with 8 bases between the two ends. CDR1 and CDR2 from the germline V gene are DFQATT and SNEGSKA (reference sequence). CDR3 size: 10 residues. The CDR3 sequence is CSARYGRQFF. The DNA for the CDR3 is TGCAGTGCTAGATACGGACGGCAGTTCTTC.

This clonotype showed up many times. The rearrangement links TRBV27 to TRBJ1-1, with D perhaps TRBD1 (6 bases). V was pared by 3 bases and J by 3 bases, with 17 bases between. The CDR3 has 16 residues. Germline V gives CDR1 MNHEY, CDR2 SMNVEV (reference sequence). CDR3 DNA sequence: TGTGCCAGCAGTTTTAAACCTCGACAGGCGTACACTGAAGCTTTCTTT. This gives the protein CASSFKPRQAYTEAFF.

This clonotype occurred many times. This chain joins TRBV12-3 or TRBV12-4 and TRBJ1-1; 7 bases fit TRBD1. The CDR3 contains 14 residues. With 6 bases clipped from V and 0 bases from J, the junction kept 4 bases outside the gene matches. The CDR3 DNA reads TGTGCCAGCAGCCTGGGACAGATGAACACTGAAGCTTTCTTT. It translates to CASSLGQMNTEAFF.

This clonotype was seen at least ten times. The CDR3 DNA sequence: TGCAGTGTCCCGGGACCCGGCGGGATTGGGGGCTACACCTTC. Translated: CSVPGPGGIGGYTF. The V gene is TRBV20-1, the J gene TRBJ1-2, with D tentatively TRBD1 (5 bases). From germline, CDR1 is DFQATT and CDR2 SNEGSKA (reference sequence). V lost 7 bases, J lost 8 bases, and 23 bases lay in between. The CDR3 consists of 14 residues.

This clonotype showed up many times. V gene TRBV29-1 combines with J gene TRBJ2-1; 8 nucleotides line up with TRBD1. With V trimmed by 7 bases and J by 7 bases, 9 bases remained unmatched. Germline assignment: CDR1 SQVTM and CDR2 ANQGSEA. The CDR3 contains 13 residues. In DNA form, the CDR3 reads TGCAGCGGCGGGCAGGGGGCGTCGAATGAGCAGTTCTTC. This gives the protein CSGGQGASNEQFF.